Shown below are 7 T cell receptor beta chains from a single sample sequenced in a study of shared clonotypes between healthy human individuals. Sequenced by immunoSEQ multiplex PCR; TCRdb stores in-frame clones only, minus some. The profile covers roughly 2 million clones, with around 95% appearing a single time and roughly 0.13% taken by the ten largest. The sequenced sample consisted of naive CD4+ T cells sorted from blood. Stated subset: CD45RA+ positively selected. These receptors were collected from a man aged 18 to 35 in good health.

Points on this clone: This specimen includes other DNA sequences encoding the same CDR3. The chain employs TRBV11-2 and TRBJ2-2; no reliable D call. V was pared by 1 base and J by 1 base, with 4 bases between. This CDR3 contains 14 residues. CDR1 SGHAT and CDR2 FQNNGV come from the germline V gene. The CDR3 here is CASSLGQNTGELFF. Here the CDR3 DNA reads TGTGCCAGCAGCTTAGGACAGAACACCGGGGAGCTGTTTTTT.

V is TRBV15 and J is TRBJ2-2; no reliable D call. Per germline, CDR1 LNHNV and CDR2 YYDKDF (reference sequence). The CDR3 runs to 14 residues. The V gene lost 3 bases and the J gene lost 1 base, with 6 bases spanning the gap. The CDR3 nucleotides read TGTGCCACCAGCAGCCGACAGAACACCGGGGAGCTGTTTTTT. This translates into CATSSRQNTGELFF.

The V call is TRBV10-3, the J call TRBJ2-7; 9 bases align to TRBD1. V trimming: 0 bases; J trimming: 7 bases; junction bases outside the gene matches: 4. Per the germline V gene, CDR1 is ENHRY and CDR2 is SYGVKD. The CDR3 is 14 amino acids. CDR3 loop: CAISESTGGGEQYF. The CDR3, as DNA: TGTGCCATCAGTGAGTCGACAGGGGGAGGGGAGCAGTACTTC.

On this clone: Within the sample, other DNA sequences also encode this same CDR3. This chain uses TRBV29-1 with TRBJ1-2, with TRBD1 identical over 9 bases. The CDR3 is 13 amino acids. Germline values: CDR1 SQVTM, CDR2 ANQGSEA. The ends lost 5 bases at V and 8 bases at J; junction bases unmatched: 9. The CDR3 DNA is TGCAGCGTTCACACAGGGGGCGCGGGAGGCTACACCTTC. This translates into CSVHTGGAGGYTF.

About this clone itself: The same CDR3 can be traced to other DNA sequences in this sample. This rearrangement joins TRBV5-1 to TRBJ1-5, with D possibly matching TRBD1 (5 bases). Trimming left V 0 bases short and J 4 bases short, with 8 bases between. This CDR3 has 14 amino acids. In germline, CDR1 is SGHRS, CDR2 YFSETQ. CDR3 residues: CASSLAGGNQPQHF. In DNA form, the CDR3 reads TGCGCCAGCAGCTTGGCCGGGGGAAATCAGCCCCAGCATTTT.

The V gene is TRBV28, the J gene TRBJ2-3, with unresolved D. Trimming shortened V by 6 bases and J by 2 bases, and 12 bases separated the two germline ends. The CDR3 loop spans 14 amino acids. Germline lookup yields CDR1 MDHEN and CDR2 SYDVKM. The CDR3 region has the DNA TGTGCCAGCAGCATCTCACCACTCACAGATACGCAGTATTTT. Its protein product is CASSISPLTDTQYF.

The CDR3 region is CASSPGGMAQGAEAFF. In nucleotides, the CDR3 is TGCGCCAGCAGCCCGGGGGGGATGGCCCAAGGGGCTGAAGCTTTCTTT. The chain carries TRBV5-1 and TRBJ1-1; D is perhaps TRBD1 (5 bases). V lost 4 bases, J lost 6 bases, and 22 bases lay in between. CDR3 size: 16 residues. Germline CDR1 reads SGHRS; CDR2 reads YFSETQ.